These 15 T cell receptor beta chains were all obtained from the same sample, sequenced in a study of response to subunit inactivated influenza vaccine. TCRdb re-called the RT-PCR reads with MiXCR, one entry per CDR3 protein. This sample yields almost 600,000 distinct CDR3 sequences, of which 13% to 15% are seen a single time; over 8.5% belongs to the top ten. This sample comprised PBMCs from blood, obtained 11 to 12 days after vaccination. The receptors derive from a man aged 50-60 years who received an inactivated influenza vaccine.

There are a few counts of this clonotype. The gene calls are TRBV7-8 and TRBJ1-4; a weak D match, TRBD1 (6 bases). Germline CDR1 reads SGHVS; CDR2 reads FQNEAQ. V lost 5 bases to trimming and J lost 5 bases, with 18 bases between them. CDR3 size: 16 residues. The CDR3 protein is CASSPRWTESNEKLFF. The CDR3 nucleotides are TGTGCCAGCAGCCCGAGATGGACAGAGTCGAATGAAAAACTGTTTTTT. Full variable domain (rest looked up from reference TRBV7-8 and TRBJ1-4): GAGVSQSPRYKVAKRGQDVALRCDPISGHVSLFWYQQALGQGPEFLTYFQNEAQLDKSGLPSDRFFAERPEGSVSTLKIQRTQQEDSAVYLCASSPRWTESNEKLFFGSGTQLSVL.

This clonotype came up a few times. J is TRBJ2-2 and V is TRBV7-9; D might be TRBD1 or TRBD2, each matching 7 bases. This CDR3 contains 17 residues. Germline loops: CDR1 SEHNR, CDR2 FQNEAQ (reference sequence). V lost 5 bases, J lost 1 base, and 17 bases lay in between. Here the CDR3 DNA reads TGTGCCAGCAGCCACGCGGCAGGGGGGGAGAACACCGGGGAGCTGTTTTTT. Its protein product is CASSHAAGGENTGELFF.

This clonotype has just a few counts. The V and J genes are TRBV20-1 and TRBJ2-4; the D is unclear. The ends were cut back, 5 bases at V and 4 bases at J, with 12 bases in the middle. This CDR3 comprises 13 residues. The germline V gene encodes CDR1 DFQATT and CDR2 SNEGSKA (reference sequence). For the CDR3, the DNA is TGCAGTGCTCACCGGCAGGATAAAAACATTCAGTACTTC. This sequence encodes CSAHRQDKNIQYF.

The rearrangement links TRBV5-4 to TRBJ2-1; the D is unclear. The V gene's germline CDR1 is SGHNT and CDR2 YYREEE (reference sequence). Trimming took off 1 base at V and 5 bases at J, with 7 bases between the two ends. The CDR3 runs 13 residues. CDR3 in amino acids: CASSLWEDNEQFF. The CDR3 nucleotides read TGTGCCAGCAGCTTGTGGGAAGACAATGAGCAGTTCTTC.

The rearrangement uses TRBV10-3 and TRBJ2-2; 9 positions agree with TRBD1. CDR1 is ENHRY and CDR2 is SYGVKD in the germline V gene. CDR3 length equals 12 residues. CDR3 loop: CAATGGHGELFF. The DNA for the CDR3 is TGTGCTGCCACAGGGGGCCACGGGGAGCTGTTTTTT.

In nucleotides, the CDR3 is TGCGCCAGCAGTAGGGGGTCGTACTACGAGCAGTACTTC. It translates to CASSRGSYYEQYF. This chain joins TRBV5-1 and TRBJ2-7; D possibly corresponds to TRBD1 (6 bases). Trimming removed 5 bases at V and 3 bases at J, with 12 bases between. The CDR3 has 13 residues. CDR1 SGHRS and CDR2 YFSETQ come from the germline V gene.

The chain employs TRBV5-1 and TRBJ2-3, with D perhaps assigned TRBD1 or TRBD2 (7 bases each). Trimming left V 4 bases short and J 1 base short, with 16 bases between. The germline gives CDR1 SGHRS, CDR2 YFSETQ. There are 16 residues in the CDR3. CDR3 sequence: CASSLTSRGGTDTQYF. The CDR3 bases are TGCGCCAGCAGCCTGACTAGCAGGGGGGGCACAGATACGCAGTATTTT.

This clonotype was detected a few times. J is TRBJ2-1 and V is TRBV3-1; the match to TRBD2 covers 11 bases. Germline V gives CDR1 LGHDT, CDR2 YNNKEL (reference sequence). The CDR3 consists of 16 residues. V gave up 1 base and J gave up 6 bases; unmatched junction bases: 5. The CDR3 nucleotides read TGTGCCAGCAGCCAAGGACTAGCGGGGCGATCCAATGAGCAGTTCTTC. Residues: CASSQGLAGRSNEQFF.

The rearrangement uses TRBV10-2 and TRBJ1-6; D may be TRBD1 (5 bases). V gave up 3 bases and J gave up 0 bases, with 12 bases separating them. Germline V gene sequence: CDR1 WSHSY, CDR2 SAAADI. The CDR3 is 17 residues long. CDR3: CASSENRGSSYNSPLHF. The DNA of the CDR3 is TGCGCCAGCAGTGAAAACCGGGGGAGCTCCTATAATTCACCCCTCCACTTT.

The J gene is TRBJ2-4, the V gene TRBV20-1; TRBD2 agrees at 8 bases. V lost 1 base to trimming and J lost 0 bases; unmatched junction nucleotides: 5. Germline CDR1 is DFQATT and CDR2 is SNEGSKA (reference sequence). This CDR3 region has 16 residues. CDR3 protein: CSARATSVLAKNIQYF. Here the CDR3 DNA reads TGCAGTGCTAGAGCGACTAGCGTATTAGCCAAAAACATTCAGTACTTC.

This clonotype has just a few counts. This chain joins TRBV7-8 and TRBJ1-5; D remains ambiguous. V was pared by 1 base and J by 0 bases, with 7 bases between. CDR1 and CDR2 (germline): SGHVS, FQNEAQ. The CDR3 loop spans 15 amino acids. CDR3 in amino acids: CASSLEELSNQPQHF. The CDR3 DNA sequence: TGTGCCAGCAGCTTAGAGGAGCTTAGCAATCAGCCCCAGCATTTT.

This clonotype was counted a few times. J is TRBJ1-1 and V is TRBV7-8; perhaps TRBD1 as D (6 bases). This CDR3 has 14 amino acids. Germline V gene sequence: CDR1 SGHVS, CDR2 FQNEAQ. V was cut by 3 bases and J by 5 bases, with 13 bases left in between. CDR3 protein: CASSFQGFVTEAFF. The CDR3 DNA follows: TGTGCCAGCAGCTTCCAGGGGTTTGTGACTGAAGCTTTCTTT.

In its sample, this clonotype was seen once. The V call is TRBV7-3, the J call TRBJ2-2; D perhaps matches TRBD2 (7 bases). The CDR3 runs 15 residues. Germline values: CDR1 SGHTA, CDR2 FQGTGA. The ends were cut back, 4 bases at V and 4 bases at J, with 13 bases in the middle. The CDR3 is CASSSQGGGTGELFF. In nucleotides, the CDR3 is TGTGCCAGCAGCTCACAGGGAGGGGGCACCGGGGAGCTGTTTTTT.

The chain joins TRBV20-1 to TRBJ2-7; D is ambiguous. Deletions cut 6 bases from V and 6 bases from J, with 18 bases between. The length of the CDR3 is 13 residues. The germline V gene encodes CDR1 DFQATT and CDR2 SNEGSKA (reference sequence). CDR3 nucleotides: TGCAGTGCCCCACTAACAGCCCTCCCCGAGCAGTACTTC. This sequence encodes CSAPLTALPEQYF.

The gene calls are TRBV7-9 and TRBJ2-1; D not certain. The CDR3 has 8 residues. V lost 5 bases, J lost 15 bases, and 5 bases lay in between. Germline CDR1 and CDR2: SEHNR and FQNEAQ (reference sequence). This CDR3 is CASSPPFF. The CDR3 coding sequence is TGTGCCAGCAGCCCTCCGTTCTTC.